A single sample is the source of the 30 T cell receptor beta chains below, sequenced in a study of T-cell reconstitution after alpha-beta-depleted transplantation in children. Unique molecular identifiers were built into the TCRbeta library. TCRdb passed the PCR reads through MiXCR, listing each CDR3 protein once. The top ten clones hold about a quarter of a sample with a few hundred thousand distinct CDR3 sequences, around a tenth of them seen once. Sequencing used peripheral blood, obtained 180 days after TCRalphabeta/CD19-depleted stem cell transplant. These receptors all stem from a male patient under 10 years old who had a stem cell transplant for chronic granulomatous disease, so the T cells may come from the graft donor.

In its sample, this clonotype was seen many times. The CDR3 here is CASSYGAGIVDEQFF. The CDR3 DNA sequence: TGTGCCAGCAGTTACGGCGCAGGGATAGTCGATGAGCAGTTCTTC. V usage is TRBV6-2 or TRBV6-3 and J usage is TRBJ2-1; tentatively, D is TRBD1 (5 bases). The CDR3 runs 15 residues. Trimming stripped 2 bases from V and 8 bases from J, with 16 bases between. Germline V lookup: CDR1 MNHEY, CDR2 SVGEGT.

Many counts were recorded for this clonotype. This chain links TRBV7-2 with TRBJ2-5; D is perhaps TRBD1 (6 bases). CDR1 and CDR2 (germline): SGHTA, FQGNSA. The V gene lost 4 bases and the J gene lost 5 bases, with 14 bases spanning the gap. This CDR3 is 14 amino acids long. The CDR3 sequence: CASSSTGWRETQYF. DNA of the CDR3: TGTGCCAGCAGCTCGACAGGCTGGAGGGAGACCCAGTACTTC.

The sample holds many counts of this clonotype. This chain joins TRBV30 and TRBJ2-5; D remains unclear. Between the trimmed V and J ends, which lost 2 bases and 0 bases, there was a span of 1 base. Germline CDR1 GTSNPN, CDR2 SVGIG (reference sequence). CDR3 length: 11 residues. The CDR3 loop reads CAWSNQETQYF. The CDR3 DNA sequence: TGTGCCTGGAGTAACCAAGAGACCCAGTACTTC.

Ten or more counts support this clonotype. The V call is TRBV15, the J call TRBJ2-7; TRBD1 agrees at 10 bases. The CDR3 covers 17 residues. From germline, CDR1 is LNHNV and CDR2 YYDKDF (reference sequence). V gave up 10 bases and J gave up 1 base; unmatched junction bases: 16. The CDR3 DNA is TGTGCCATCGACCCAGGACAGGGGGATTTTTTGTCCTACGAGCAGTACTTC. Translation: CAIDPGQGDFLSYEQYF.

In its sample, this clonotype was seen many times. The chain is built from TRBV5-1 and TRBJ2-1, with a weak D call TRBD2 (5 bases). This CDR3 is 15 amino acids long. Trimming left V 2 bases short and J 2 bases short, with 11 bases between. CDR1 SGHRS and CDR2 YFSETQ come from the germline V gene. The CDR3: CASSFGVAPYNEQFF. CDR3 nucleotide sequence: TGCGCCAGCAGCTTTGGAGTAGCGCCCTACAATGAGCAGTTCTTC.

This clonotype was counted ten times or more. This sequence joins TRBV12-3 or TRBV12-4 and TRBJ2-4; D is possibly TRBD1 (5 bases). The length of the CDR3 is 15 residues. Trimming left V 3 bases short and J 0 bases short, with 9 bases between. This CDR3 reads CASSLQGLAKNIQYF. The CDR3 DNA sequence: TGTGCCAGCAGTTTGCAGGGCCTAGCCAAAAACATTCAGTACTTC.

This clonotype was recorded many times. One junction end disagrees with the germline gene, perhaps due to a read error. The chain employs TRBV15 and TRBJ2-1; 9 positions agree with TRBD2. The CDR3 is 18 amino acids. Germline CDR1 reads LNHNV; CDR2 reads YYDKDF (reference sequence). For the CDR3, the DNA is TGTGCCACCAGCAGAAACAAGGCGGGGGGGCCTTTCTACCATGAGCAGTTCTTC. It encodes CATSRNKAGGPFYHEQFF.

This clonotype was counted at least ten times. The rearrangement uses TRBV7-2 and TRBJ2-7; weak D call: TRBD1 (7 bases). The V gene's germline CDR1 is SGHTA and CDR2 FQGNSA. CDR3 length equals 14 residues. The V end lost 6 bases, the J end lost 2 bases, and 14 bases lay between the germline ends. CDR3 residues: CASRTARGAYEQYF. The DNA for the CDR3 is TGTGCCAGCAGGACAGCCAGGGGGGCCTACGAGCAGTACTTC.

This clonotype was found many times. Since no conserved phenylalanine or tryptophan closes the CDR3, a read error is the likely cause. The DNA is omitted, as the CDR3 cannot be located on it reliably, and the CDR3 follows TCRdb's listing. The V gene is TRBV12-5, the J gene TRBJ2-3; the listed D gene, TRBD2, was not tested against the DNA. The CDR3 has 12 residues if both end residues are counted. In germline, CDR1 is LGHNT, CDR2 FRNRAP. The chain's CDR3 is CASAPMGLAGEV.

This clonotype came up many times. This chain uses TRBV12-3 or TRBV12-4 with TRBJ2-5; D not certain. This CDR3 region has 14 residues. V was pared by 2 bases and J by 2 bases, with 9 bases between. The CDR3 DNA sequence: TGTGCCAGCAGTTTATTTGGCGGACAAGAGACCCAGTACTTC. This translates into CASSLFGGQETQYF.

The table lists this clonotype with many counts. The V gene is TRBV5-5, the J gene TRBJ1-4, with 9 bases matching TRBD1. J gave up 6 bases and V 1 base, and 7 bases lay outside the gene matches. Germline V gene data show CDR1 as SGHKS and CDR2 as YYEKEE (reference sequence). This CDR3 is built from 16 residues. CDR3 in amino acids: CASSLLPGQGYEKLFF. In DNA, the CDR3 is TGTGCCAGCAGCTTGCTTCCGGGACAGGGCTATGAAAAACTGTTTTTT.

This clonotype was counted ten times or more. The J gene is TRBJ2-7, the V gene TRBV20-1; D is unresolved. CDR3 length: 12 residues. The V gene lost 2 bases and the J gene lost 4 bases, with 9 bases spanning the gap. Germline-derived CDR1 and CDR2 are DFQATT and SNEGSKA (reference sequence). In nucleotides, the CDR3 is TGCAGTGCTAGACAGACCAGATACGAGCAGTACTTC. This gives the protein CSARQTRYEQYF.

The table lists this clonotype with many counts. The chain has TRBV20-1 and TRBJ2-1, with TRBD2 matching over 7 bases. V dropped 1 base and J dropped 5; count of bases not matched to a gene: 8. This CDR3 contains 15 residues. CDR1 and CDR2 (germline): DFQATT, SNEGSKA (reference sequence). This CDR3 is CSARGGSGRDNEQFF. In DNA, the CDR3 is TGCAGTGCTAGAGGAGGTAGCGGGCGAGACAATGAGCAGTTCTTC.

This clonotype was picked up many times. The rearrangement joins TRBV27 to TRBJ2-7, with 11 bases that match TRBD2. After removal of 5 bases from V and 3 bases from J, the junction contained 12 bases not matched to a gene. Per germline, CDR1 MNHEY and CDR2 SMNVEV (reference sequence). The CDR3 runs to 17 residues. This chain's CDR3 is CASSQSRLAGIDYEQYF. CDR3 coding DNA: TGTGCCAGCAGTCAATCTAGACTAGCGGGAATTGACTACGAGCAGTACTTC.

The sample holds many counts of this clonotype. The CDR3: CASSPPTSGIFNEQFF. CDR3 sequence (DNA): TGTGCCAGCAGTCCACCGACTAGCGGCATCTTCAATGAGCAGTTCTTC. The chain joins TRBV27 to TRBJ2-1; 9 positions agree with TRBD2. There are 16 residues in the CDR3. Looked up from germline, CDR1 is MNHEY and CDR2 is SMNVEV (reference sequence). V lost 5 bases to trimming and J lost 6 bases; unmatched junction nucleotides: 11.

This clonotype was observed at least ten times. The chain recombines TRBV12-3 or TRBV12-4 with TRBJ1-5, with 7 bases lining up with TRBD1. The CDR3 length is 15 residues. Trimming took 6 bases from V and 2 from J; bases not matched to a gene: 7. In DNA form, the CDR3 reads TGTGCCAGCAGACTACAGGGGTTCGGCAATCAGCCCCAGCATTTT. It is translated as CASRLQGFGNQPQHF.

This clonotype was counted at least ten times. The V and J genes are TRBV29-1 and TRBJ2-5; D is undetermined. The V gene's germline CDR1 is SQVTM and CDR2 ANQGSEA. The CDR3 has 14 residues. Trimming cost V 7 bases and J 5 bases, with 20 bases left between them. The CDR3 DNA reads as TGCAGCGGCCTGGGCGGAACCGAGAGGGAGACCCAGTACTTC. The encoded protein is CSGLGGTERETQYF.

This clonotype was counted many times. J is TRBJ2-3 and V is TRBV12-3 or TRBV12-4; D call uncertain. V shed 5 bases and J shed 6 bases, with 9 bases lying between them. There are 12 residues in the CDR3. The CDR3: CASSMVADTQYF. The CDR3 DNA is TGTGCCAGCAGTATGGTGGCGGATACGCAGTATTTT.

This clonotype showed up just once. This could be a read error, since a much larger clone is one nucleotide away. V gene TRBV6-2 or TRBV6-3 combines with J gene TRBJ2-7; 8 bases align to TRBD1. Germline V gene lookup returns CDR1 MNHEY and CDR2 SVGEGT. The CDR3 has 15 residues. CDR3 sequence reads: CDSTQGRTGPYEQYF. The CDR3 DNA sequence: TGTGACAGCACCCAAGGGAGGACAGGGCCCTACGAGCAGTACTTC.

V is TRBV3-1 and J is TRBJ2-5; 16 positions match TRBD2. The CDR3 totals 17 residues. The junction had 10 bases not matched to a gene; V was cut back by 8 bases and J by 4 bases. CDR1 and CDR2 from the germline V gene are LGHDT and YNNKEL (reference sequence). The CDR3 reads CASCPGLAGGPRETQYF. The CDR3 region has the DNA TGTGCCAGCTGCCCGGGACTAGCGGGAGGGCCACGAGAGACCCAGTACTTC.

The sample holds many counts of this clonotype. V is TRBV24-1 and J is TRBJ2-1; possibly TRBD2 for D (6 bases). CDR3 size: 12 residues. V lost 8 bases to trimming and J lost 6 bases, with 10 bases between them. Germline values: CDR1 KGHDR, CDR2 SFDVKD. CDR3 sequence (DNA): TGTGCCACCACTGGGACTTTCAATGAGCAGTTCTTC. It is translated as CATTGTFNEQFF.

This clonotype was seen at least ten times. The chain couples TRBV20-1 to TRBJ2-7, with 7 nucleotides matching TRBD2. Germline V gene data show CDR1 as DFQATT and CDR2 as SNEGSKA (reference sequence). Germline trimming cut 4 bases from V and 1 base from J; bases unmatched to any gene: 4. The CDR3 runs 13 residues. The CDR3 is CSAKRTSSYEQYF. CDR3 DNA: TGCAGTGCTAAACGGACTAGTTCCTACGAGCAGTACTTC.

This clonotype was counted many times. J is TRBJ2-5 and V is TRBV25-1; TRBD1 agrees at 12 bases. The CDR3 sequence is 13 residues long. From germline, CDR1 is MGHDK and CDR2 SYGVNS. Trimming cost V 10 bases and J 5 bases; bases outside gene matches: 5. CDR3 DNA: TGTGCCACTGGGACAGGGGGCATGGAGACCCAGTACTTC. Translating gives CATGTGGMETQYF.

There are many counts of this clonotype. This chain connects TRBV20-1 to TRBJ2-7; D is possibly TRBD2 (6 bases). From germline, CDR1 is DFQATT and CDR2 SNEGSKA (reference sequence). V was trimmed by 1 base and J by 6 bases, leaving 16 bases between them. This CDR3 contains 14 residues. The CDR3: CSARGEGGGSEQYF. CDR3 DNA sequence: TGCAGTGCTAGAGGTGAGGGAGGCGGATCCGAGCAGTACTTC.

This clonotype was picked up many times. The CDR3 region is CASSSLAGRPGTGELFF. The CDR3 DNA sequence: TGTGCCAGCAGCTCCTTAGCGGGCCGTCCCGGAACCGGGGAGCTGTTTTTT. This chain links TRBV7-9 with TRBJ2-2, with TRBD2 matching 7 bases. CDR3 length: 17 amino acids. CDR1 is SEHNR and CDR2 is FQNEAQ in the germline V gene (reference sequence). V trimming: 4 bases; J trimming: 5 bases; junction bases outside the gene matches: 13.

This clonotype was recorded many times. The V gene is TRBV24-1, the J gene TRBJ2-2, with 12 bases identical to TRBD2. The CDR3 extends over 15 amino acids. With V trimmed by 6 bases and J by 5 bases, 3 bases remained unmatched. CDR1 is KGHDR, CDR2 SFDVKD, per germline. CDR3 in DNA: TGTGCCACCAGTCGCCTAGCGGGAGGGACCGGGGAGCTGTTTTTT. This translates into CATSRLAGGTGELFF.

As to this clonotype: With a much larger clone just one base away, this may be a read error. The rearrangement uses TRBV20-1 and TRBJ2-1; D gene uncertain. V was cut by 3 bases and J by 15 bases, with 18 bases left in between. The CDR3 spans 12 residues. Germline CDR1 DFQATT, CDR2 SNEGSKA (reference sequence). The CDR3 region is CSARGPGRSGFF. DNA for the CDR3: TGCAGTGCTAGGGGCCCGGGCAGGAGTGGGTTCTTC.

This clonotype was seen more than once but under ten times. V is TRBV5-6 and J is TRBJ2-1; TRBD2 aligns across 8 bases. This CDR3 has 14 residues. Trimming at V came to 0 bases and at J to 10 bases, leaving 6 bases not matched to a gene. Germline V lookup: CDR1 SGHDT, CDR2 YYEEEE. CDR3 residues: CASSLERGGREQFF. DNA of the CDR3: TGTGCCAGCAGCTTGGAACGGGGGGGGAGGGAGCAGTTCTTC.

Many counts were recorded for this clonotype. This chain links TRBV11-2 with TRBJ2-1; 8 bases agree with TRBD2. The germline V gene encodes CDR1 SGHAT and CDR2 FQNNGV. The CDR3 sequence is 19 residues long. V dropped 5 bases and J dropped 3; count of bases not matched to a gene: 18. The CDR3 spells CASSRLGSGKRSIYNEQFF. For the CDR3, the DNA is TGTGCCAGCAGCCGACTGGGTAGCGGGAAGAGAAGTATCTACAATGAGCAGTTCTTC.

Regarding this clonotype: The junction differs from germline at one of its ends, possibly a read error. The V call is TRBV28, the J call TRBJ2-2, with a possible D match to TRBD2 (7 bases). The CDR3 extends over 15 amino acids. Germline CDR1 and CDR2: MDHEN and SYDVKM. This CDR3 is CASTEGGGNTGELSF. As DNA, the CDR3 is TGTGCCAGCACCGAAGGGGGGGGAAACACCGGGGAGCTGTCTTTT.